This T cell receptor (beta chain) was captured in a study of T cell responses to AZD1222 COVID-19 vaccine. Sequencing was performed with immunoSEQ multiplex PCR; in TCRdb, only in-frame clones are kept and a portion is missing. The sample records approximately 110,000 clones, 88% being singletons. V was trimmed by 0 bases and J by 6 bases, leaving 6 bases between them. Germline V gives CDR1 SGHDT, CDR2 YYEEEE. The CDR3 runs 12 residues. This clone was detected only once. The V and J genes are TRBV5-6 and TRBJ1-1; no reliable D call. Specimen: peripheral blood, collected on day 0 of AZD1222 vaccination. The clonotype was recovered from an adult in good health. CDR3 sequence reads: CASSLAVSEAFF. CDR3 DNA sequence: TGTGCCAGCAGCTTGGCCGTGTCTGAAGCTTTCTTT.